This is a list of T cell receptor beta chains from one sample in a study of cytomegalovirus exposure and HLA in healthy donors. Profiling relied on immunoSEQ multiplex PCR, and the TCRdb table lists in-frame clones only, not all of them. Of 150,000 or so clones listed, about 89% were seen once; the top ten hold approximately 2.5%. The sample taken for sequencing was PBMCs. The receptors derive from a man aged 18 to 35 in good health and CMV-seropositive. The CDR3 runs from the conserved cysteine through the conserved F or W. Each record gives: CDR3 DNA, CDR3 protein, clone size, CDR3 length, V gene, J gene, D gene. D genes are given only for firm matches. Expanded clones are given a class, and other clones once, few, many or no size at all.

CDR3nt: TGTGCCACCGCTCCAGACCTAGATCCAGAGCCCCAGCATTTT; CDR3aa: CATAPDLDPEPQHF; abundance: .; len: 14; v_gene: TRBV6-1; j_gene: TRBJ1-5; d_gene: .
CDR3nt: TGTGCCTGGAGTGTAGGGGAAGCCCAGGGGCAGTTCTTC; CDR3aa: CAWSVGEAQGQFF; abundance: .; len: 13; v_gene: TRBV30; j_gene: TRBJ2-1; d_gene: .
CDR3nt: TGTGCCAGCAGCTTAAGGGGATTGAACACTGAAGCTTTCTTT; CDR3aa: CASSLRGLNTEAFF; abundance: once; len: 14; v_gene: TRBV7-2; j_gene: TRBJ1-1; d_gene: .
CDR3nt: TGTGCCAGCAGTTACTCGGGGGCTGACACTGAAGCTTTCTTT; CDR3aa: CASSYSGADTEAFF; abundance: .; len: 14; v_gene: TRBV6-5; j_gene: TRBJ1-1; d_gene: .
CDR3nt: TGTGCCAGCAGGCAACAGGGGGGCTATGGCTACACCTTC; CDR3aa: CASRQQGGYGYTF; abundance: .; len: 13; v_gene: TRBV6-5; j_gene: TRBJ1-2; d_gene: TRBD1
CDR3nt: TGTGCCAGCAGCTTGGCACCCGAACTAACCCGATACACTGAAGCTTTCTTT; CDR3aa: CASSLAPELTRYTEAFF; abundance: .; len: 17; v_gene: TRBV5-6; j_gene: TRBJ1-1; d_gene: .
CDR3nt: TGTGCCAGCAGCTTATGGGGGGGGAGCTCCTACAATGAGCAGTTCTTC; CDR3aa: CASSLWGGSSYNEQFF; abundance: .; len: 16; v_gene: TRBV7-3; j_gene: TRBJ2-1; d_gene: TRBD2
CDR3nt: TGTGCCAGCAGCGTAGGGGGGGGCCTTCTCCGGGGCACCATATATTTT; CDR3aa: CASSVGGGLLRGTIYF; abundance: .; len: 16; v_gene: TRBV9; j_gene: TRBJ1-3; d_gene: .
CDR3nt: TGTGCCATCACTGCAGCGGGGGGAGTCCCAGATACGCAGTATTTT; CDR3aa: CAITAAGGVPDTQYF; abundance: .; len: 15; v_gene: TRBV10-3; j_gene: TRBJ2-3; d_gene: TRBD2
CDR3nt: TGTGCCAGCAGTGAAGAGTCCAGGGGGCGTGATCGCTACACCTTC; CDR3aa: CASSEESRGRDRYTF; abundance: .; len: 15; v_gene: TRBV6-1; j_gene: TRBJ1-2; d_gene: TRBD1
CDR3nt: TGTGCCAGCAGCCGCCCCGGGACTTGGGATTCACCCCTCCACTTT; CDR3aa: CASSRPGTWDSPLHF; abundance: few; len: 15; v_gene: TRBV6-6; j_gene: TRBJ1-6; d_gene: .
CDR3nt: TGTGCCAGCAGCGTAACCTCCGGTAGCGGGGGGGTCTTC; CDR3aa: CASSVTSGSGGVF; abundance: .; len: 13; v_gene: TRBV9; j_gene: TRBJ2-1; d_gene: TRBD2
CDR3nt: TGTGCCAGCTCACCACCGGGGGGGGCGGCTGGGGCCAACGTCCTGACTTTC; CDR3aa: CASSPPGGAAGANVLTF; abundance: once; len: 17; v_gene: TRBV18; j_gene: TRBJ2-6; d_gene: .
CDR3nt: TGTGCCAGCAGCTTAGTAGCCCCCCGGCAGTTCTTC; CDR3aa: CASSLVAPRQFF; abundance: .; len: 12; v_gene: TRBV7-9; j_gene: TRBJ2-1; d_gene: .
CDR3nt: TGTGCCAGCAGCTTAGTCAAGGGGGACTATGGCTACACCTTC; CDR3aa: CASSLVKGDYGYTF; abundance: .; len: 14; v_gene: TRBV7-2; j_gene: TRBJ1-2; d_gene: .
CDR3nt: TGTGCCAGCAGCTTAGGGGGAGGCAAAGAGACCCAGTACTTC; CDR3aa: CASSLGGGKETQYF; abundance: once; len: 14; v_gene: TRBV11-3; j_gene: TRBJ2-5; d_gene: .